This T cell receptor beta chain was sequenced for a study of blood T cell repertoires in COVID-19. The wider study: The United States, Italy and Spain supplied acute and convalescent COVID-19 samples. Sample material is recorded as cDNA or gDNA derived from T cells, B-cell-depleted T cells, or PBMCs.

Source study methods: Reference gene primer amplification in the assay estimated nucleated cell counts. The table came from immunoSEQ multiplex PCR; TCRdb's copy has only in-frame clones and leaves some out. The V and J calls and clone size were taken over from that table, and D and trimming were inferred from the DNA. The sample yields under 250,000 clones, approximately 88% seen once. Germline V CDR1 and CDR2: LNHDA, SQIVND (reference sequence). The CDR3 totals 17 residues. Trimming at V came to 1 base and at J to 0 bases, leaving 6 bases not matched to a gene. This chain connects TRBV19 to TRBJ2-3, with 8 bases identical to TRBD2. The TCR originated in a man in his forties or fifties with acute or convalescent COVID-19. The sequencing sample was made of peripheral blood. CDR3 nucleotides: TGTGCCAGTAGTATAGGGGGGGCTAGCGGGAGCACAGATACGCAGTATTTT. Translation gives CASSIGGASGSTDTQYF.